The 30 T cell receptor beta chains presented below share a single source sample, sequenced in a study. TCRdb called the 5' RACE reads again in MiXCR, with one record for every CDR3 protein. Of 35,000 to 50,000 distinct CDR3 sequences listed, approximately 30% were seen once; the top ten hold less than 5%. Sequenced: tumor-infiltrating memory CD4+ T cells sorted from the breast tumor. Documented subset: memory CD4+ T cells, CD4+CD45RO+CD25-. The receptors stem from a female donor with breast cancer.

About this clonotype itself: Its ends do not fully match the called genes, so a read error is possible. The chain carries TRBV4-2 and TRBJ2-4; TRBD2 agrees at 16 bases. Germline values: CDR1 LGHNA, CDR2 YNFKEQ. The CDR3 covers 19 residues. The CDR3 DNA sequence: TGTGCCGGCAGCCCAGGGACTAGCGGGAGGGTAAAAGCCAAAAACATTCAGTACTTC. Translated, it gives CAGSPGTSGRVKAKNIQYF.

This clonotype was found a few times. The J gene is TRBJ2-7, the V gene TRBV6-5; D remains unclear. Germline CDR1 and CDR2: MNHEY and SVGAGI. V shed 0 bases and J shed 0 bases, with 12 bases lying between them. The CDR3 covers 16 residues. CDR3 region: CASSYSGSYSSYEQYF. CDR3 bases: TGTGCCAGCAGTTACTCCGGCAGCTACAGCTCCTACGAGCAGTACTTC.

The CDR3 region has the DNA TGTGCCAGCAGCCCCCCCCACCGAGGACAGCAAAACACCGGGGAGCTGTTTTTT. It encodes CASSPPHRGQQNTGELFF. This chain links TRBV7-9 with TRBJ2-2, with D maybe TRBD1 (6 bases). Germline assignment: CDR1 SEHNR and CDR2 FQNEAQ (reference sequence). Between the trimmed V and J ends, which lost 5 bases and 2 bases, there was a span of 21 bases. CDR3 length: 18 amino acids.

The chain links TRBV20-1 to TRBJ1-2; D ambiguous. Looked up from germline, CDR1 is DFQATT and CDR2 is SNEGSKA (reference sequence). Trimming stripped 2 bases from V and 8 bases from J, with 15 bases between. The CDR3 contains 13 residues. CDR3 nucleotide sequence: TGCAGTGCTAGATCCGGGCCGGCAAGCGGCTACACCTTC. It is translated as CSARSGPASGYTF.

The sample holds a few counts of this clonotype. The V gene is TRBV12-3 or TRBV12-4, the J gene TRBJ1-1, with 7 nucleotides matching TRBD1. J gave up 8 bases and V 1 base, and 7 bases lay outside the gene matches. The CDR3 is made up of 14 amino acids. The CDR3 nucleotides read TGTGCCAGCAGTTTAGGGGTGCGACAGGGCGAAGCTTTCTTT. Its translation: CASSLGVRQGEAFF.

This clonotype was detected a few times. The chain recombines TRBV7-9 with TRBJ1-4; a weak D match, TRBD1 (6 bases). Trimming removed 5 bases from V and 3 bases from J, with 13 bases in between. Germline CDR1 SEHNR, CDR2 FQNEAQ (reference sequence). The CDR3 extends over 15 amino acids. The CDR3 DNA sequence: TGTGCCAGCAGCCAGACGACAGGTCCTAATGAAAAACTGTTTTTT. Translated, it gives CASSQTTGPNEKLFF.

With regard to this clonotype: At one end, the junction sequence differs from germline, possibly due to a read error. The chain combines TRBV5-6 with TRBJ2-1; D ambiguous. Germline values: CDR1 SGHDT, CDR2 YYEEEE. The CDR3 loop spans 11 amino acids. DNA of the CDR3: TGTGTCAGCAGCTTGGTCGGTGAGCAGTTCTTC. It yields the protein CVSSLVGEQFF.

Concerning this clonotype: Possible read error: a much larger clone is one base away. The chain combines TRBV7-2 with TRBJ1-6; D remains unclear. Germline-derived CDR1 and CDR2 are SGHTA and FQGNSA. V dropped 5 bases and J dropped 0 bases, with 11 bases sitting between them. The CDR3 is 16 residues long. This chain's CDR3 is CASSLSRSSYNSPLHF. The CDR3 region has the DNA TGTGCCAGCAGCCTTAGCCGGAGCTCCTATAATTCACCCCTCCACTTT.

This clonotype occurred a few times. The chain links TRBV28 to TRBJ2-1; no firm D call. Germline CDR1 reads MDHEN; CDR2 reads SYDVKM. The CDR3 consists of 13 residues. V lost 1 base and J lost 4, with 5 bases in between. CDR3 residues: CASSLSGYNEQFF. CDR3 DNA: TGTGCCAGCAGTTTATCGGGTTACAATGAGCAGTTCTTC. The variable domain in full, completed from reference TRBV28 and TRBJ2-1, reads DVKVTQSSRYLVKRTGEKVFLECVQDMDHENMFWYRQDPGLGLRLIYFSYDVKMKEKGDIPEGYSVSREKKERFSLILESASTNQTSMYLCASSLSGYNEQFFGPGTRLTVL.

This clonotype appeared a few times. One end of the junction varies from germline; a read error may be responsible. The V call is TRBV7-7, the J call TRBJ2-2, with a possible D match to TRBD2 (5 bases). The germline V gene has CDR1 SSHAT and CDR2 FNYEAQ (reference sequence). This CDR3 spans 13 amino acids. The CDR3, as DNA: TGTGCTAGCAGCTTAAGGGAGACCGGGGAGCTGTTTTTT. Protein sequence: CASSLRETGELFF.

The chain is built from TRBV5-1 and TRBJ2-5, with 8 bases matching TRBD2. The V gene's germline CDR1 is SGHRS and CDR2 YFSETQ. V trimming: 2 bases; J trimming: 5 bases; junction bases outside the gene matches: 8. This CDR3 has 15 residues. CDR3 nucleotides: TGCGCCAGCAGCTTCAGCGGGGGTCCTGTTGAGACCCAGTACTTC. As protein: CASSFSGGPVETQYF.

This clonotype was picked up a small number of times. The CDR3 DNA is TGTGCCAGCAGCTTCGGGAATTCCTACGAGCAGTACTTC. Its translation is CASSFGNSYEQYF. The chain uses TRBV7-2 and TRBJ2-7, with D perhaps TRBD2 (5 bases). Germline V lookup: CDR1 SGHTA, CDR2 FQGNSA. The V and J ends lost 3 bases and 1 base respectively, with 7 bases between them. This CDR3 is built from 13 residues.

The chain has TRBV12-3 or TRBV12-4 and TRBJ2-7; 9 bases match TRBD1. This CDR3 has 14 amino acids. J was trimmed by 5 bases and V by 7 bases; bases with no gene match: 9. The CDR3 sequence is CASTQWDRVHEQYF. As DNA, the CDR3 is TGTGCCAGCACCCAGTGGGACAGGGTACACGAGCAGTACTTC.

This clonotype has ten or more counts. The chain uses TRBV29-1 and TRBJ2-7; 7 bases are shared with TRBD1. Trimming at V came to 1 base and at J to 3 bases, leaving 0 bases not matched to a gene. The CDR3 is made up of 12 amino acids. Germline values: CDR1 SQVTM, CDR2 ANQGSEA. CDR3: CSVEGTGYEQYF. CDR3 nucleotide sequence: TGCAGCGTTGAAGGGACAGGCTACGAGCAGTACTTC.

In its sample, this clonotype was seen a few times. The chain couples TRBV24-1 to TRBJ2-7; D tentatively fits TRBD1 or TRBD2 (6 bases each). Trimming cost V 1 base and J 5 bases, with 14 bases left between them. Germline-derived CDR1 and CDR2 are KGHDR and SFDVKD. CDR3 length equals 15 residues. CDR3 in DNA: TGTGCCACCAGTGATTTCTCCGGGGGCGTAAACGAGCAGTACTTC. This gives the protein CATSDFSGGVNEQYF.

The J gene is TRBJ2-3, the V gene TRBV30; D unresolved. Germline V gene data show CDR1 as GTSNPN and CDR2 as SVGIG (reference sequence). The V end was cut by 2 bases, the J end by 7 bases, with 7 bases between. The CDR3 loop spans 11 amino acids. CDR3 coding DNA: TGTGCCTGGAGTCTTGGTTATACGCAGTATTTT. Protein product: CAWSLGYTQYF.

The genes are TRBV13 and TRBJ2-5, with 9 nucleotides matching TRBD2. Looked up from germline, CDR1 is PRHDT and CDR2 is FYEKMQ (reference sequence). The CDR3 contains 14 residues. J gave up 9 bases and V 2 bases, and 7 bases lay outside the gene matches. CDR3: CASSLSQREAAQYF. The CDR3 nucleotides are TGTGCCAGCAGCTTATCCCAGCGGGAGGCTGCCCAGTACTTC. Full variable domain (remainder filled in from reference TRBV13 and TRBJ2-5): AAGVIQSPRHLIKEKRETATLKCYPIPRHDTVYWYQQGPGQDPQFLISFYEKMQSDKGSIPDRFSAQQFSDYHSELNMSSLELGDSALYFCASSLSQREAAQYFGPGTRLLVL.

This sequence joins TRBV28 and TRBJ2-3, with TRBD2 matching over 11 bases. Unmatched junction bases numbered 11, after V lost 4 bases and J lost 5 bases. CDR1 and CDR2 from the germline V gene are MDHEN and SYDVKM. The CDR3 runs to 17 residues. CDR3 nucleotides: TGTGCCAGCAGTTCTAAGCATAGCGGGAGGGCCCAAGATACGCAGTATTTT. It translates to CASSSKHSGRAQDTQYF.

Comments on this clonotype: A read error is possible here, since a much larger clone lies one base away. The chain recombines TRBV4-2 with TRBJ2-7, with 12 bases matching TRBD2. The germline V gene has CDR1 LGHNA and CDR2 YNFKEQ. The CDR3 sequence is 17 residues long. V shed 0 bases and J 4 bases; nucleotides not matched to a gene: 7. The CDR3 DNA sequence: TGTGCCAGCAGCCAAGAGACTAGCGGGAGTCATAGGTACGAGCAGTACTTC. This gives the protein CASSQETSGSHRYEQYF.

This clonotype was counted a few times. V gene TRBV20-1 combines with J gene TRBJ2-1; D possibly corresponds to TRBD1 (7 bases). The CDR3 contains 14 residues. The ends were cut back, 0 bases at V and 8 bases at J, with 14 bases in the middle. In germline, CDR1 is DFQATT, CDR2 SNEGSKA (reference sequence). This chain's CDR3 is CSARDPRGVDEQFF. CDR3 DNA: TGCAGTGCTAGAGACCCCAGGGGGGTCGATGAGCAGTTCTTC.

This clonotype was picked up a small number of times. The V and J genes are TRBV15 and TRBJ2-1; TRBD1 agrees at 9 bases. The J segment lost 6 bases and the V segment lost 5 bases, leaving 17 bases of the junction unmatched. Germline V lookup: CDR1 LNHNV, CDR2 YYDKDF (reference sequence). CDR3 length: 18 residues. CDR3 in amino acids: CATSGSLPPTGGINEQFF. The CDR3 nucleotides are TGTGCCACCAGCGGATCGCTCCCCCCGACAGGGGGGATCAATGAGCAGTTCTTC.

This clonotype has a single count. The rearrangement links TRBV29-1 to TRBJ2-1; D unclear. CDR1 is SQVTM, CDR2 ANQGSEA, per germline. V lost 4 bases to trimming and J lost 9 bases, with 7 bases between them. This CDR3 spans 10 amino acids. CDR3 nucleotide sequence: TGCAGCGTTGGAATTCGTGAGCAGTTCTTC. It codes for CSVGIREQFF.

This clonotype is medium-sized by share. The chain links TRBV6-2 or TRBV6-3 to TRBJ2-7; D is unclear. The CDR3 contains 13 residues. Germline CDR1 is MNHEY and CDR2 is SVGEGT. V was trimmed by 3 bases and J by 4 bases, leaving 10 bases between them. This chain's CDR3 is CASSYMPGYEQYF. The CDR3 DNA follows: TGTGCCAGCAGTTATATGCCCGGGTACGAGCAGTACTTC.

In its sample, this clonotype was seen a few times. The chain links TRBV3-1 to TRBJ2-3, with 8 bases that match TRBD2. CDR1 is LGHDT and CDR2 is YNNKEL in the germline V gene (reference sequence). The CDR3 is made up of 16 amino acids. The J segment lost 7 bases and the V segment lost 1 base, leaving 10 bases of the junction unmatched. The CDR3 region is CASSQVHRGGSYTQYF. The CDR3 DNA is TGTGCCAGCAGCCAAGTTCATCGGGGGGGTAGTTATACGCAGTATTTT.

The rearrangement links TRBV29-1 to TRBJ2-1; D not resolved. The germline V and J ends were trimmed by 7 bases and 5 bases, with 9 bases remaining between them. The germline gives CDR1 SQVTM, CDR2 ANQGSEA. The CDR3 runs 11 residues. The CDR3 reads CSADGDNEQFF. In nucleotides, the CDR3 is TGCAGCGCGGACGGCGACAATGAGCAGTTCTTC.

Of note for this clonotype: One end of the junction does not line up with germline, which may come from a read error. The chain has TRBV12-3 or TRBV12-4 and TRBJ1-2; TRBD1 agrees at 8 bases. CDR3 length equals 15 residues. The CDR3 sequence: CASRPMQGAHYGNTF. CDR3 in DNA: TGTGCCAGCAGACCCATGCAGGGGGCCCACTATGGCAACACCTTC.

The CDR3 DNA sequence: TGCGCCAGCAGCCCACAAGCGGGAGGGTTTACCGGGGAGCTGTTTTTT. Residues: CASSPQAGGFTGELFF. This chain uses TRBV4-3 with TRBJ2-2, with 10 nucleotides matching TRBD2. The V gene end was trimmed by 4 bases and the J gene end by 5 bases; junction bases not matched to a gene: 7. In germline, CDR1 is LGHNA, CDR2 YSLEER. The length of the CDR3 is 16 residues.

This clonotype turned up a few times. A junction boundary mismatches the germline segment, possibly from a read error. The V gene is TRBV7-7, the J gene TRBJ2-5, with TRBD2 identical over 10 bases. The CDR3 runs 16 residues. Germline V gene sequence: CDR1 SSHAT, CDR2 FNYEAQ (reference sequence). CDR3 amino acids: CASSPLVAGGQETQYF. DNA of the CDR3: TGTGCTAGCAGCCCTTTGGTAGCGGGGGGCCAAGAGACCCAGTACTTC.

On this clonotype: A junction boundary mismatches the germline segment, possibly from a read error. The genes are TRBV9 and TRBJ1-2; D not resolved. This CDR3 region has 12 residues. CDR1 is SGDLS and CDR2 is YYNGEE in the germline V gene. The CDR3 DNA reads TGTGCCGGCAGCGTAGGCGACTATGGCTACACCTTC. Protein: CAGSVGDYGYTF.

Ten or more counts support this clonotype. The CDR3 DNA follows: TGTGCCACCAGTGATTTACCGGGTTCCAATGAGCAGTTCTTC. It encodes CATSDLPGSNEQFF. This sequence joins TRBV24-1 and TRBJ2-1; D remains ambiguous. The V gene lost 1 base and the J gene lost 6 bases, with 9 bases spanning the gap. Germline V gene lookup returns CDR1 KGHDR and CDR2 SFDVKD. This CDR3 has 14 residues.